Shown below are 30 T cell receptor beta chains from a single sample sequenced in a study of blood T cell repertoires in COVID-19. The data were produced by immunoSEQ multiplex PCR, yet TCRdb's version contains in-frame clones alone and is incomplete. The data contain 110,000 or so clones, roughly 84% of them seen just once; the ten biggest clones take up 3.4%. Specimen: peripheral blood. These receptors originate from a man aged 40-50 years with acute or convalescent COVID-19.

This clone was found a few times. DNA for the CDR3: TGCGCCAGCAGCCAAGATTTTGGACAGGGGGACGAGCAGTACTTC. Protein sequence: CASSQDFGQGDEQYF. The chain employs TRBV4-1 and TRBJ2-7; TRBD1 matches at 10 bases. Germline CDR1 MGHRA, CDR2 YSYEKL. The V and J ends lost 0 bases and 5 bases, in that order; junction bases with no gene match: 4. The CDR3 has 15 residues.

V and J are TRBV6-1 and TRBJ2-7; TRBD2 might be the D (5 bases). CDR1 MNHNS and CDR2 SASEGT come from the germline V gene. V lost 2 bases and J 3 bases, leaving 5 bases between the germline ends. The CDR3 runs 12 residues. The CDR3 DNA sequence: TGTGCCAGCAGTGAAACTAGCTACGAGCAGTACTTC. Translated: CASSETSYEQYF.

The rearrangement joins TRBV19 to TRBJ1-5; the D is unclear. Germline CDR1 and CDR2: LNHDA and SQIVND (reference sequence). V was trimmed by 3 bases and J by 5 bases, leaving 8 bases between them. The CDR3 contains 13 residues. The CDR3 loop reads CASSIYLYQPQHF. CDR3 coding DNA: TGTGCCAGTAGTATCTACTTGTATCAGCCCCAGCATTTT.

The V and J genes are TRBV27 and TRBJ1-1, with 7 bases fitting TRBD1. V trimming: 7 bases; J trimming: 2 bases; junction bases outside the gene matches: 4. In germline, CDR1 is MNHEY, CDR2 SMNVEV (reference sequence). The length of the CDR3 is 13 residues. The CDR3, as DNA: TGTGCCAGCATGACAGGGCCTAACACTGAAGCTTTCTTT. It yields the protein CASMTGPNTEAFF.

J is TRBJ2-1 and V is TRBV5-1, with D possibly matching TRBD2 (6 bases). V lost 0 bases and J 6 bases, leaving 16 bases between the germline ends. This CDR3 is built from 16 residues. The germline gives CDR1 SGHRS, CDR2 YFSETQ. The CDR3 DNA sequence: TGCGCCAGCAGCTTGGCCGGACGCGGGGCAAGCAATGAGCAGTTCTTC. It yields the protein CASSLAGRGASNEQFF.

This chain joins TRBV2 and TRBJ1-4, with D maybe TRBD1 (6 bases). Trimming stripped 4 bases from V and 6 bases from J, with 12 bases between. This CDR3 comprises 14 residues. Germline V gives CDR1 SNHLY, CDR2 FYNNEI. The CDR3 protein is CASSGTGLYEKLFF. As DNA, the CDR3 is TGTGCCAGCAGTGGCACAGGGCTGTATGAAAAACTGTTTTTT.

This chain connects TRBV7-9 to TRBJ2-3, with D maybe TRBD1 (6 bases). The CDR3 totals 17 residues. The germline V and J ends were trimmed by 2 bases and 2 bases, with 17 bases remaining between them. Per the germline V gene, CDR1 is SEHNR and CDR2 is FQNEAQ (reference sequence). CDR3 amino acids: CASSLISQGGITDTQYF. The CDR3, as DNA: TGTGCCAGCAGCTTAATTTCACAGGGTGGGATCACAGATACGCAGTATTTT.

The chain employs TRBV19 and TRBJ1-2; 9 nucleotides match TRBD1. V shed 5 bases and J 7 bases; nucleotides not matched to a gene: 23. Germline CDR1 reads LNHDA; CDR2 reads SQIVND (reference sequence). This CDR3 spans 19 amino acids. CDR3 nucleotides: TGTGCCAGTAGTCCTCCGCGGATGACAGGGGGGATCCTAACCTTTGGCTACACCTTC. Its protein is CASSPPRMTGGILTFGYTF. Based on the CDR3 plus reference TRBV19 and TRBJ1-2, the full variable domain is DGGITQSPKYLFRKEGQNVTLSCEQNLNHDAMYWYRQDPGQGLRLIYYSQIVNDFQKGDIAEGYSVSREKKESFPLTVTSAQKNPTAFYLCASSPPRMTGGILTFGYTFGSGTRLTVV.

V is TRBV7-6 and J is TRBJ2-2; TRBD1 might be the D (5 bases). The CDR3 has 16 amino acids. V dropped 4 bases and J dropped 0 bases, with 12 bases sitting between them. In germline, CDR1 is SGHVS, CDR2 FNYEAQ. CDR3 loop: CASSSRQPTNTGELFF. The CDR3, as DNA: TGTGCCAGCAGCTCCCGACAGCCTACGAACACCGGGGAGCTGTTTTTT.

The CDR3 loop reads CASSSPDLHYEQYF. The CDR3 nucleotides are TGTGCCAGTAGTTCCCCGGACTTGCACTACGAGCAGTACTTC. V gene TRBV19 combines with J gene TRBJ2-7; tentatively, D is TRBD2 (5 bases). The germline gives CDR1 LNHDA, CDR2 SQIVND (reference sequence). The CDR3 length is 14 residues. Trimming shortened V by 5 bases and J by 3 bases, and 14 bases separated the two germline ends.

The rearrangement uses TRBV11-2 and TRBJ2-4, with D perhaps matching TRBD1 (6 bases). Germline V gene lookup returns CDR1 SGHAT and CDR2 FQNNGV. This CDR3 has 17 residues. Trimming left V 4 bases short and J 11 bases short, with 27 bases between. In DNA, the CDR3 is TGTGCCAGCAGCTCCACCCGGGACCTTACAGGGAGAGGAGTTCAGTACTTC. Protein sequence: CASSSTRDLTGRGVQYF.

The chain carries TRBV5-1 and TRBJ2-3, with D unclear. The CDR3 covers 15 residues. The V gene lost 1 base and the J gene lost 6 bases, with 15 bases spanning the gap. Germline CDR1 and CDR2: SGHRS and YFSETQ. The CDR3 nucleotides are TGCGCCAGCAGCTTGTTTCAGCCCGCGAGGGATACGCAGTATTTT. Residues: CASSLFQPARDTQYF.

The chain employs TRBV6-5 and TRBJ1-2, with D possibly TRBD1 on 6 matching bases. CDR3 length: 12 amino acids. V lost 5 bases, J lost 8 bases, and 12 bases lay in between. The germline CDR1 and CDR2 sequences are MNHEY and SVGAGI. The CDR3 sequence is CASSKQGGGYTF. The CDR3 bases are TGTGCCAGCAGTAAACAGGGTGGCGGCTACACCTTC.

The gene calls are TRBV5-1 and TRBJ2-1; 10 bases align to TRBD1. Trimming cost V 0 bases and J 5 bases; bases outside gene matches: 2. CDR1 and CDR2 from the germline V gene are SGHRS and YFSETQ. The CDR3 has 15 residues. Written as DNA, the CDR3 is TGCGCCAGCAGCTTGGAGGGGACAGGGGACAATGAGCAGTTCTTC. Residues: CASSLEGTGDNEQFF.

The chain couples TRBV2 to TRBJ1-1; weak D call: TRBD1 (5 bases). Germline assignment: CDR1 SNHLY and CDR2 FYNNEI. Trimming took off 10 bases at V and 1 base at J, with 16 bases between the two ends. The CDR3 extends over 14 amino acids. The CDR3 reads CATTITGQNTEAFF. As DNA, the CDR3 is TGTGCCACCACTATAACAGGACAGAACACTGAAGCTTTCTTT.

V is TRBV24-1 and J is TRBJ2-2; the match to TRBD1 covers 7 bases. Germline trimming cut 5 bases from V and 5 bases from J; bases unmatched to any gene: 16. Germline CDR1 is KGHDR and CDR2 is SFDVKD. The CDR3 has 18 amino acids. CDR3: CATSARGLTGTGTGELFF. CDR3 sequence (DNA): TGTGCCACCAGTGCACGGGGATTGACAGGGACCGGGACCGGGGAGCTGTTTTTT.

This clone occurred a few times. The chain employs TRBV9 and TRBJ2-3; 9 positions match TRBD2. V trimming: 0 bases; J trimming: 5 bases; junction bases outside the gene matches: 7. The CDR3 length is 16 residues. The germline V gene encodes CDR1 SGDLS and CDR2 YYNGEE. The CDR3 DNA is TGTGCCAGCAGCGTAGCCAGCGGGGGGCGAAAAGATACGCAGTATTTT. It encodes CASSVASGGRKDTQYF.

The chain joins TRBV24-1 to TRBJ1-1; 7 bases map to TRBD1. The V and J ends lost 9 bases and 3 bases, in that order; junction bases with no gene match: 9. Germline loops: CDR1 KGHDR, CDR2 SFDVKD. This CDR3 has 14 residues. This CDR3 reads CATRYEGTDTEAFF. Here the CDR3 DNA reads TGTGCCACCCGTTATGAGGGGACAGACACTGAAGCTTTCTTT.

The CDR3 bases are TGTGCCTGGAGTGCTGGACTAGCGGGGGGGGAACAGTTCTTC. This translates into CAWSAGLAGGEQFF. The chain is built from TRBV30 and TRBJ2-1; 15 nucleotides align to TRBD2. J was trimmed by 13 bases and V by 1 base; bases with no gene match: 5. Germline V gives CDR1 GTSNPN, CDR2 SVGIG (reference sequence). This CDR3 spans 14 amino acids.

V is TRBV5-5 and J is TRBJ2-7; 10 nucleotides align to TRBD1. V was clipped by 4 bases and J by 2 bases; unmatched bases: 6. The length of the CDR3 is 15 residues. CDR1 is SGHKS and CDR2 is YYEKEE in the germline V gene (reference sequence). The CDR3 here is CASSRDRGWTYEQYF. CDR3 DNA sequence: TGTGCCAGCAGCCGGGACAGGGGATGGACCTACGAGCAGTACTTC.

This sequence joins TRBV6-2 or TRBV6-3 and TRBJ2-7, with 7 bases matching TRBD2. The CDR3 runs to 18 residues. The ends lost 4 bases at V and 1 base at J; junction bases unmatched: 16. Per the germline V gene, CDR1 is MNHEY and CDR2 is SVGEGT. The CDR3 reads CASSWSRLTSPYSYEQYF. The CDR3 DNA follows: TGTGCCAGCAGTTGGAGCCGGCTGACTAGCCCCTATTCCTACGAGCAGTACTTC.

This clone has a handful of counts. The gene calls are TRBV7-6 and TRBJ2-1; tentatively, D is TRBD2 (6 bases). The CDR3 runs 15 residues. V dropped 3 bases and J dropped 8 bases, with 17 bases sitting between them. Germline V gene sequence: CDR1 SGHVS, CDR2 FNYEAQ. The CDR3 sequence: CASSFPGTRSDEQFF. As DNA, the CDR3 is TGTGCCAGCAGCTTTCCCGGGACTCGTAGCGATGAGCAGTTCTTC.

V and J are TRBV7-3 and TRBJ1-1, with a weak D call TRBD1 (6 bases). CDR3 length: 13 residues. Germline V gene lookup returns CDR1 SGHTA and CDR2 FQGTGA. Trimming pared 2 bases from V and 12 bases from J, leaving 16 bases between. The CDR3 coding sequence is TGTGCCAGCAGCTTATCCCATGGCCAGGGGACTTTCTTT. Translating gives CASSLSHGQGTFF.

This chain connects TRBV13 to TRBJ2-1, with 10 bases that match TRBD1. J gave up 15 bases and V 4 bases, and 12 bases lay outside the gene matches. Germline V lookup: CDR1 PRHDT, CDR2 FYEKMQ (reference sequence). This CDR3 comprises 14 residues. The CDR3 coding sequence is TGTGCCAGCAGCTCGAGGGACAGGGGAGTTGAACTGTTCTTC. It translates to CASSSRDRGVELFF.

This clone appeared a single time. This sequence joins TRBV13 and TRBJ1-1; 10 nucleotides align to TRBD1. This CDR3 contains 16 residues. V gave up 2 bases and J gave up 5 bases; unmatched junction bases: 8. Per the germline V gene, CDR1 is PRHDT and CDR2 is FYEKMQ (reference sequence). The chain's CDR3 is CASSLKVGDRGTEAFF. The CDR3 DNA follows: TGTGCCAGCAGCTTAAAGGTGGGGGACAGGGGAACTGAAGCTTTCTTT. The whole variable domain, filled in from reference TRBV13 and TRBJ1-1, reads AAGVIQSPRHLIKEKRETATLKCYPIPRHDTVYWYQQGPGQDPQFLISFYEKMQSDKGSIPDRFSAQQFSDYHSELNMSSLELGDSALYFCASSLKVGDRGTEAFFGQGTRLTVV.

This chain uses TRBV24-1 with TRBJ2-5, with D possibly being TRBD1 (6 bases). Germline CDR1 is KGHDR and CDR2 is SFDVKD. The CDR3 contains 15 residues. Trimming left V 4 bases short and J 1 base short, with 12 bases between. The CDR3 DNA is TGTGCCACCAGTGAGCCGACAGGAGTCCAAGAGACCCAGTACTTC. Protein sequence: CATSEPTGVQETQYF.

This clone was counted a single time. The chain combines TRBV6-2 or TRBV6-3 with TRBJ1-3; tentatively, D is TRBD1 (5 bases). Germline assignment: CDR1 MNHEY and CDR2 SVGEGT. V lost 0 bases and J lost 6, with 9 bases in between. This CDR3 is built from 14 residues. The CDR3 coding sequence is TGTGCCAGCAGTTACTCCCGGACACAAAACACCATATATTTT. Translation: CASSYSRTQNTIYF.

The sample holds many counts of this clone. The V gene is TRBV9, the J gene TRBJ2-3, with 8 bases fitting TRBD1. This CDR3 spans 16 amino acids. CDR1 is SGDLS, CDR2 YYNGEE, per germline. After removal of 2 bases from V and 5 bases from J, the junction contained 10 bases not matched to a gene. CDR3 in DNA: TGTGCCAGCAGCGTGGAGACAGGGGATGTCGGAGATACGCAGTATTTT. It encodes CASSVETGDVGDTQYF.

The CDR3 DNA reads TGTGCCAGCAGTGAGAACAGGGTACGTGGGGGGCAGTTCTTC. Protein product: CASSENRVRGGQFF. The chain employs TRBV27 and TRBJ2-1; the D gene is possibly TRBD1 (6 bases). Trimming shortened V by 5 bases and J by 12 bases, and 20 bases separated the two germline ends. CDR3 size: 14 residues. CDR1 and CDR2 from the germline V gene are MNHEY and SMNVEV (reference sequence).

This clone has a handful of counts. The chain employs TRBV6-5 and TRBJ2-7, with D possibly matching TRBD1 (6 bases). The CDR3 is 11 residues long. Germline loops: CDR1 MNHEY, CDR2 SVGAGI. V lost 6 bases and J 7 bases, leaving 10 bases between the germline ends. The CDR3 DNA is TGTGCCAGCAGCCAGGGGTGGGAGCAGTACTTC. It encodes CASSQGWEQYF.